These T cell receptor beta chains were read from a single sample in a study of vaccination effects on CD4 cells after COVID-19. The assay was immunoSEQ multiplex PCR, and TCRdb's table has in-frame clones only and misses some. This table holds about 41,000 clones, around 67% found once. Their antigen targets remain unknown. The material was CD4+ T cells from PBMCs cultured with HCoV-OC43 spike peptides, obtained before COVID-19 vaccination. The origin of the receptors is a human donor who received a COVID-19 vaccine. CDR3s include the opening cysteine and the closing phenylalanine or tryptophan. Each record gives: CDR3 length, J gene, clone size, D gene, V gene, CDR3 DNA, CDR3 protein. A D gene is named only where the DNA matches it firmly. The size field is filled for only some rows; it gives once, few, many or a size class.

CDR3 length: 15; J gene: TRBJ2-2; clone size: NA; D gene: NA; V gene: TRBV7-8; CDR3 DNA: TGTGCCAGCAGCTTTTCGACAGGACGCACCGGGGAGCTGTTTTTT; CDR3 protein: CASSFSTGRTGELFF
CDR3 length: 12; J gene: TRBJ1-2; clone size: NA; D gene: NA; V gene: TRBV9; CDR3 DNA: TGTGCCAGCAGCGTAGCTTCGAGTGGCTACACCTTC; CDR3 protein: CASSVASSGYTF
CDR3 length: 14; J gene: TRBJ2-1; clone size: NA; D gene: TRBD1; V gene: TRBV29-1; CDR3 DNA: TGCAGCGTTGATCTACGGGACAGGGGACAAGAGCAGTTCTTC; CDR3 protein: CSVDLRDRGQEQFF
CDR3 length: 14; J gene: TRBJ2-3; clone size: NA; D gene: NA; V gene: TRBV9; CDR3 DNA: TGTGCCAGCAGCGTACCTGAGGGGGCAGATACGCAGTATTTT; CDR3 protein: CASSVPEGADTQYF
CDR3 length: 15; J gene: TRBJ1-1; clone size: NA; D gene: TRBD1; V gene: TRBV6-5; CDR3 DNA: TGTGCCAGCAGATCCGGGGACAGCAAGAACACTGAAGCTTTCTTT; CDR3 protein: CASRSGDSKNTEAFF
CDR3 length: 18; J gene: TRBJ2-4; clone size: NA; D gene: TRBD1; V gene: TRBV6-2/TRBV6-3; CDR3 DNA: TGTGCCAGCAGTACGGGACAGGGGTACCCCTTAGCCAAAAACATTCAGTACTTC; CDR3 protein: CASSTGQGYPLAKNIQYF
CDR3 length: 14; J gene: TRBJ2-1; clone size: NA; D gene: TRBD1; V gene: TRBV28; CDR3 DNA: TGTGCCAGCACCCCGGGACAGGGATACAATGAGCAGTTCTTC; CDR3 protein: CASTPGQGYNEQFF
CDR3 length: 13; J gene: TRBJ2-7; clone size: NA; D gene: TRBD1; V gene: TRBV6-5; CDR3 DNA: TGTGCCAGCACCCGGACAGGGACCTACGAGCAGTACTTC; CDR3 protein: CASTRTGTYEQYF
CDR3 length: 14; J gene: TRBJ2-3; clone size: NA; D gene: NA; V gene: TRBV12-5; CDR3 DNA: TGTGCTAGTGGTTTAGACTTACACACAGATACGCAGTATTTT; CDR3 protein: CASGLDLHTDTQYF
CDR3 length: 13; J gene: TRBJ1-2; clone size: NA; D gene: NA; V gene: TRBV10-3; CDR3 DNA: TGTGCCATCAGTGAAGGTGCAGACTATGGCTACACCTTC; CDR3 protein: CAISEGADYGYTF
CDR3 length: 15; J gene: TRBJ1-1; clone size: NA; D gene: NA; V gene: TRBV19; CDR3 DNA: TGTGCCAGTAGTATAGCAGGAGGTAGGAGCACTGAAGCTTTCTTT; CDR3 protein: CASSIAGGRSTEAFF
CDR3 length: 16; J gene: TRBJ2-5; clone size: NA; D gene: NA; V gene: TRBV6-6; CDR3 DNA: TGTGCCAGCAGTTACTCGGTACCGGGAGAAATGGAGACCCAGTACTTC; CDR3 protein: CASSYSVPGEMETQYF
CDR3 length: 14; J gene: TRBJ2-1; clone size: NA; D gene: NA; V gene: TRBV2; CDR3 DNA: TGTGCCAGCAGCCCCCTAGCCTCCTACAATGAGCAGTTCTTC; CDR3 protein: CASSPLASYNEQFF
CDR3 length: 16; J gene: TRBJ2-7; clone size: few; D gene: NA; V gene: TRBV6-5; CDR3 DNA: TGTGCCAGCAGTTACACTTACCAGGGATCCCCCTACGAGCAGTACTTC; CDR3 protein: CASSYTYQGSPYEQYF
CDR3 length: 15; J gene: TRBJ2-6; clone size: NA; D gene: NA; V gene: TRBV25-1; CDR3 DNA: TGTGCCAGCAGTGTGCCTCGCTCTGGGGCCAACGTCCTGACTTTC; CDR3 protein: CASSVPRSGANVLTF
CDR3 length: 17; J gene: TRBJ1-2; clone size: NA; D gene: NA; V gene: TRBV14; CDR3 DNA: TGTGCCAGCAGCCCCCAGTTTGGACAAGAACTAAACTATGGCTACACCTTC; CDR3 protein: CASSPQFGQELNYGYTF
CDR3 length: 17; J gene: TRBJ2-2; clone size: NA; D gene: NA; V gene: TRBV4-2; CDR3 DNA: TGTGCCAGCAGCCTCAGTCCCGGCAGGCAGGACACCGGGGAGCTGTTTTTT; CDR3 protein: CASSLSPGRQDTGELFF
CDR3 length: 15; J gene: TRBJ1-6; clone size: NA; D gene: TRBD1; V gene: TRBV6-5; CDR3 DNA: TGTGCCAGCAGTAAGGACAGGGGGCCGAATTCACCCCTCCACTTT; CDR3 protein: CASSKDRGPNSPLHF
CDR3 length: 14; J gene: TRBJ1-2; clone size: few; D gene: TRBD1; V gene: TRBV29-1; CDR3 DNA: TGCAGCGTCCCCCGGGACAGGGGAAGCTATGGCTACACCTTC; CDR3 protein: CSVPRDRGSYGYTF
CDR3 length: 17; J gene: TRBJ2-1; clone size: NA; D gene: TRBD2; V gene: TRBV3-1/TRBV3-2; CDR3 DNA: TGTGCCAGCAGCCATGCACCCGCGGGGGGGCCCTACAATGAGCAGTTCTTC; CDR3 protein: CASSHAPAGGPYNEQFF
CDR3 length: 15; J gene: TRBJ2-2; clone size: NA; D gene: TRBD1; V gene: TRBV19; CDR3 DNA: TGTGCCAGTAGAATTCTAGGGGGCCGGACCGGGGAGCTGTTTTTT; CDR3 protein: CASRILGGRTGELFF
CDR3 length: 13; J gene: TRBJ1-4; clone size: few; D gene: NA; V gene: TRBV5-5; CDR3 DNA: TGTGCCAGCAGCTTTGAATATGATGAAAAACTGTTTTTT; CDR3 protein: CASSFEYDEKLFF
CDR3 length: 15; J gene: TRBJ1-2; clone size: NA; D gene: NA; V gene: TRBV6-5; CDR3 DNA: TGTGCCAGCATCCTGGCACAGCGTCCTAACTATGGCTACACCTTC; CDR3 protein: CASILAQRPNYGYTF
CDR3 length: 13; J gene: TRBJ2-3; clone size: medium-sized; D gene: NA; V gene: TRBV7-7; CDR3 DNA: TGTGCTAGCAGCTTAGGCCGCACAGATACGCAGTATTTT; CDR3 protein: CASSLGRTDTQYF
CDR3 length: 15; J gene: TRBJ2-3; clone size: NA; D gene: TRBD1; V gene: TRBV5-1; CDR3 DNA: TGCGCCAGCAGTACCTCCGGGACAGGGGGAGATACGCAGTATTTT; CDR3 protein: CASSTSGTGGDTQYF
CDR3 length: 16; J gene: TRBJ2-5; clone size: once; D gene: NA; V gene: TRBV13; CDR3 DNA: TGTGCCAGCAGCTTAGGGCTACAGGGTCTGTTGGAGACCCAGTACTTC; CDR3 protein: CASSLGLQGLLETQYF
CDR3 length: 18; J gene: TRBJ1-6; clone size: NA; D gene: NA; V gene: TRBV2; CDR3 DNA: TGTGCCAGCAGTCACCCCTCTTCTTCTTACCTCTATAATTCACCCCTCCACTTT; CDR3 protein: CASSHPSSSYLYNSPLHF
CDR3 length: 16; J gene: TRBJ1-2; clone size: NA; D gene: NA; V gene: TRBV30; CDR3 DNA: TGTGCCTGGAGTAGTAGGCTACAGAAGTTGAACTATGGCTACACCTTC; CDR3 protein: CAWSSRLQKLNYGYTF
CDR3 length: 17; J gene: TRBJ2-3; clone size: NA; D gene: TRBD2; V gene: TRBV5-1; CDR3 DNA: TGCGCCAGCAGCTTGGACCCACTAGCGACTAGCACAGATACGCAGTATTTT; CDR3 protein: CASSLDPLATSTDTQYF
CDR3 length: 18; J gene: TRBJ2-5; clone size: NA; D gene: TRBD2; V gene: TRBV4-2; CDR3 DNA: TGTGCCAGCAGCCGAGGACTAGCGGGGGGCCTGTACCAAGAGACCCAGTACTTC; CDR3 protein: CASSRGLAGGLYQETQYF
CDR3 length: 15; J gene: TRBJ1-2; clone size: NA; D gene: NA; V gene: TRBV11-2; CDR3 DNA: TGTGCCAGCAGCTTAGATCCGGGGGCTAACTATGGCTACACCTTC; CDR3 protein: CASSLDPGANYGYTF
CDR3 length: 14; J gene: TRBJ2-3; clone size: NA; D gene: NA; V gene: TRBV5-1; CDR3 DNA: TGCGCCAGCAGCCTAGGGACCGACACAGATACGCAGTATTTT; CDR3 protein: CASSLGTDTDTQYF
CDR3 length: 12; J gene: TRBJ1-1; clone size: NA; D gene: NA; V gene: TRBV20-1; CDR3 DNA: TGCAGTGCTAGTCCCGGACGGTTTGAAGCTTTCTTT; CDR3 protein: CSASPGRFEAFF
CDR3 length: 12; J gene: TRBJ2-1; clone size: NA; D gene: NA; V gene: TRBV30; CDR3 DNA: TGTGCCGGGCGACGGGGGAACAATGAGCAGTTCTTC; CDR3 protein: CAGRRGNNEQFF
CDR3 length: 15; J gene: TRBJ1-2; clone size: once; D gene: NA; V gene: TRBV7-2; CDR3 DNA: TGTGCCAGCAGCTTAGCGGGTTTGGGGATTCATGGCTACACCTTC; CDR3 protein: CASSLAGLGIHGYTF
CDR3 length: 17; J gene: TRBJ2-6; clone size: NA; D gene: TRBD1; V gene: TRBV7-8; CDR3 DNA: TGTGCCAGCAGCTTGGACAGGGGTAGCTCTGGGGCCAACGTCCTGACTTTC; CDR3 protein: CASSLDRGSSGANVLTF
CDR3 length: 16; J gene: TRBJ2-7; clone size: NA; D gene: NA; V gene: TRBV28; CDR3 DNA: TGTGCCAGCAGTCCCGTAGGGACAATCCTTGGAGGTGAGCAGTACTTC; CDR3 protein: CASSPVGTILGGEQYF
CDR3 length: 15; J gene: TRBJ2-1; clone size: NA; D gene: TRBD1; V gene: TRBV6-5; CDR3 DNA: TGTGCCAGCAGTTTAGACAGGGTCCCCTACAATGAGCAGTTCTTC; CDR3 protein: CASSLDRVPYNEQFF
CDR3 length: 16; J gene: TRBJ1-2; clone size: NA; D gene: NA; V gene: TRBV28; CDR3 DNA: TGTGCCAGCAGTTTACCCCGGAGGGGGGCGGGTCACGGCTACACCTTC; CDR3 protein: CASSLPRRGAGHGYTF
CDR3 length: 15; J gene: TRBJ1-2; clone size: NA; D gene: TRBD1; V gene: TRBV11-2; CDR3 DNA: TGTGCCAGCAGCCCCGGGGGACAGAGTAACTATGGCTACACCTTC; CDR3 protein: CASSPGGQSNYGYTF
CDR3 length: 14; J gene: TRBJ1-4; clone size: NA; D gene: TRBD1; V gene: TRBV2; CDR3 DNA: TGTGCCAGCAGTGAGGAGACAGGGTCCGGGAGACTGTTTTTT; CDR3 protein: CASSEETGSGRLFF
CDR3 length: 14; J gene: TRBJ2-2; clone size: NA; D gene: NA; V gene: TRBV21-1; CDR3 DNA: TGTGCCAGCAGCAACCCCGAGAACACCGGGGAGCTGTTTTTT; CDR3 protein: CASSNPENTGELFF
CDR3 length: 15; J gene: TRBJ2-5; clone size: NA; D gene: TRBD2; V gene: TRBV6-2/TRBV6-3; CDR3 DNA: TGTGCCAGCAGCCGAGCTAGCGGGGGGGCCGAGACCCAGTACTTC; CDR3 protein: CASSRASGGAETQYF
CDR3 length: 13; J gene: TRBJ2-7; clone size: NA; D gene: NA; V gene: TRBV9; CDR3 DNA: TGTGCCAGCAGCGTAGGGGCAGGCTACGAGCAGTACTTC; CDR3 protein: CASSVGAGYEQYF
CDR3 length: 12; J gene: TRBJ2-1; clone size: few; D gene: NA; V gene: TRBV5-4; CDR3 DNA: TGTGCCAGCAGTCCCGACGGGGGTGAGCAGTTCTTC; CDR3 protein: CASSPDGGEQFF
CDR3 length: 15; J gene: TRBJ1-6; clone size: NA; D gene: NA; V gene: TRBV4-2; CDR3 DNA: TGTGCCAGCAGCCCCGAGTACTCCCTAAATTCACCCCTCCACTTT; CDR3 protein: CASSPEYSLNSPLHF